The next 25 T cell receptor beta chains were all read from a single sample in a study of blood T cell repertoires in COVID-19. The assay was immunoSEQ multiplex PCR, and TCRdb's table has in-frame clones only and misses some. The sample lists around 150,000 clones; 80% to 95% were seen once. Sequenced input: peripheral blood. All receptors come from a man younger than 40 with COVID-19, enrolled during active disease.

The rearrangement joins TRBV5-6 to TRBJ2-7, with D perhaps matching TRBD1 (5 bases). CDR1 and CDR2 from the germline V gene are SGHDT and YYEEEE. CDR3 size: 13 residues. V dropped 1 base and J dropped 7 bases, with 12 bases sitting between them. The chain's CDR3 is CASSLSGWEEQYF. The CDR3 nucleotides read TGTGCCAGCAGCTTGTCAGGGTGGGAAGAGCAGTACTTC.

CDR3 sequence (DNA): TGTGCCAGCAGTTTTACATCTGGAAACACCATATATTTT. Its translation: CASSFTSGNTIYF. This chain links TRBV12-3 or TRBV12-4 with TRBJ1-3; D unresolved. CDR3 size: 13 residues. Trimming shortened V by 3 bases and J by 1 base, and 4 bases separated the two germline ends.

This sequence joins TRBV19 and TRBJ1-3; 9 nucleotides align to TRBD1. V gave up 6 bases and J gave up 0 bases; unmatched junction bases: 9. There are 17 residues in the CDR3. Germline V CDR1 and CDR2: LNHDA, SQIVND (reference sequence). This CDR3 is CASRIDRGSASGNTIYF. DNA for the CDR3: TGTGCCAGTAGGATCGACAGGGGGTCTGCCTCTGGAAACACCATATATTTT.

In DNA form, the CDR3 reads TGTGCCAGCAGCTTGACAGGGGGGAGAAACACTGAAGCTTTCTTT. Translated, it gives CASSLTGGRNTEAFF. This chain connects TRBV7-3 to TRBJ1-1, with TRBD1 matching over 9 bases. Germline loops: CDR1 SGHTA, CDR2 FQGTGA. This CDR3 spans 15 amino acids. Losses at the gene ends were 3 bases for V and 2 bases for J; bases not matched to a gene: 4. The complete variable domain, with remaining parts taken from reference TRBV7-3 and TRBJ1-1, reads GAGVSQTPSNKVTEKGKYVELRCDPISGHTALYWYRQSLGQGPEFLIYFQGTGAADDSGLPNDRFFAVRPEGSVSTLKIQRTERGDSAVYLCASSLTGGRNTEAFFGQGTRLTVV.

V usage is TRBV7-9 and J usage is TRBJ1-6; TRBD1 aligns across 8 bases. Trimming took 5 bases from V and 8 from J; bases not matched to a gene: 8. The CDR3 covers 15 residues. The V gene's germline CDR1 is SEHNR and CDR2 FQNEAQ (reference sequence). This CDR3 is CASSLGQGGHSPLHF. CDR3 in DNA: TGTGCCAGCAGCCTTGGACAGGGCGGGCATTCACCCCTCCACTTT.

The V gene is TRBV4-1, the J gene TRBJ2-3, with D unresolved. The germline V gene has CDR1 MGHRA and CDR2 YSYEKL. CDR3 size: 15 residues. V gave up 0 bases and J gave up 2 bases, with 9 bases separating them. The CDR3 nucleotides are TGCGCCAGCAGCCAAGATCTCTGGGCCACAGATACGCAGTATTTT. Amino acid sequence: CASSQDLWATDTQYF.

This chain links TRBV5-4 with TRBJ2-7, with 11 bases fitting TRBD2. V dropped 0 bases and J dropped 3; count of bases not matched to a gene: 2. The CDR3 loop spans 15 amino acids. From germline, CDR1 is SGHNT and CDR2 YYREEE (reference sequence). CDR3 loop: CASSLALAGGYEQYF. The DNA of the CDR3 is TGTGCCAGCAGCTTGGCCCTAGCGGGGGGCTACGAGCAGTACTTC.

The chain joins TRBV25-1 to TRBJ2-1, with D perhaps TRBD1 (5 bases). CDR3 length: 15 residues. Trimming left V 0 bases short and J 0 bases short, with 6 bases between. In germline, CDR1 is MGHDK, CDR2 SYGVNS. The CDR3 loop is CASSEYRGSYNEQFF. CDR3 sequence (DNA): TGTGCCAGCAGTGAATATAGGGGCTCCTACAATGAGCAGTTCTTC. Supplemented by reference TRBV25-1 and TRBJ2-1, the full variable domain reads EADIYQTPRYLVIGTGKKITLECSQTMGHDKMYWYQQDPGMELHLIHYSYGVNSTEKGDLSSESTVSRIRTEHFPLTLESARPSHTSQYLCASSEYRGSYNEQFFGPGTRLTVL.

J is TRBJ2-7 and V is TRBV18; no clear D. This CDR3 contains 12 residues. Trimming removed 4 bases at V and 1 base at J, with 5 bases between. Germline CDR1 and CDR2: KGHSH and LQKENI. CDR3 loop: CASSLPSYEQYF. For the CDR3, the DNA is TGTGCCAGCTCACTCCCTTCCTACGAGCAGTACTTC.

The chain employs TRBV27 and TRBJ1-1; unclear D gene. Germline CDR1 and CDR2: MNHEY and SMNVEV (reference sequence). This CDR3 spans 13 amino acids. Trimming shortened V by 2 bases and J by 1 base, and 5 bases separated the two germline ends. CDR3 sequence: CASSLRGNTEAFF. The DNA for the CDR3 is TGTGCCAGCAGTTTACGCGGGAACACTGAAGCTTTCTTT.

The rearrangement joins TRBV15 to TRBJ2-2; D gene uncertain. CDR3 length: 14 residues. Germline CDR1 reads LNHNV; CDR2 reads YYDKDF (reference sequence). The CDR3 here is CATDPGSNTGELFF. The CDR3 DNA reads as TGTGCTACCGATCCAGGTTCGAACACCGGGGAGCTGTTTTTT.

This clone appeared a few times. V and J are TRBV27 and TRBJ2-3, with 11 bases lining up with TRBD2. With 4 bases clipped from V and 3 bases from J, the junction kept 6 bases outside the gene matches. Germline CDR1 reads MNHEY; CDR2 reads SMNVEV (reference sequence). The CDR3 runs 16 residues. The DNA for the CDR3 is TGTGCCAGCAGTTCGCTAGCGGGAGGAGGGACAGATACGCAGTATTTT. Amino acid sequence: CASSSLAGGGTDTQYF.

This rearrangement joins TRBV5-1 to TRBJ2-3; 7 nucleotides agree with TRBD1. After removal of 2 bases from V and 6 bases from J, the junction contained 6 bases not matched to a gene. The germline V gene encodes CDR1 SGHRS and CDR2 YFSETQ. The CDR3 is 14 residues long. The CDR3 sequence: CASSFGTVKDTQYF. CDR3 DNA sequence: TGCGCCAGCAGCTTCGGGACAGTTAAGGATACGCAGTATTTT. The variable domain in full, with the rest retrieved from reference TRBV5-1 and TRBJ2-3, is KAGVTQTPRYLIKTRGQQVTLSCSPISGHRSVSWYQQTPGQGLQFLFEYFSETQRNKGNFPGRFSGRQFSNSRSEMNVSTLELGDSALYLCASSFGTVKDTQYFGPGTRLTVL.

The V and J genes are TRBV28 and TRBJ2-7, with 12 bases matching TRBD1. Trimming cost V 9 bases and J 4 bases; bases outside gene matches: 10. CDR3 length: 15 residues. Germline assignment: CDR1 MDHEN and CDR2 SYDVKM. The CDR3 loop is CASVGDRGRRYEQYF. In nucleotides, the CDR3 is TGTGCCAGTGTCGGGGACAGGGGGCGCCGGTACGAGCAGTACTTC.

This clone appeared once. CDR3 nucleotides: TGTGCCAGCTCACCCAGACAGGCCTACGAGCAGTACTTC. Its protein is CASSPRQAYEQYF. The chain has TRBV18 and TRBJ2-7; D perhaps matches TRBD1 (6 bases). Trimming left V 3 bases short and J 2 bases short, with 8 bases between. CDR1 is KGHSH and CDR2 is LQKENI in the germline V gene. The CDR3 sequence is 13 residues long. Full variable domain (rest looked up from reference TRBV18 and TRBJ2-7): NAGVMQNPRHLVRRRGQEARLRCSPMKGHSHVYWYRQLPEEGLKFMVYLQKENIIDESGMPKERFSAEFPKEGPSILRIQQVVRGDSAAYFCASSPRQAYEQYFGPGTRLTVT.

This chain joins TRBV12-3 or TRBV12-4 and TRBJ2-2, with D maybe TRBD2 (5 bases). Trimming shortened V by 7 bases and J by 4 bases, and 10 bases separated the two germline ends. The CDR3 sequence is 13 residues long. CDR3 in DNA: TGTGCCAGCAAGGGAGAGGGCACCGGGGAGCTGTTTTTT. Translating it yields CASKGEGTGELFF.

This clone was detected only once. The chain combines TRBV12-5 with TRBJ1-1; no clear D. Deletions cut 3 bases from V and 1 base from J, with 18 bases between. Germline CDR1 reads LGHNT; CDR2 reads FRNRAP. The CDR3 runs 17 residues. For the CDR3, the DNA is TGTGCTAGTGGTTTAGGCCTTCTAGGAGGCGGGAACACTGAAGCTTTCTTT. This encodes CASGLGLLGGGNTEAFF.

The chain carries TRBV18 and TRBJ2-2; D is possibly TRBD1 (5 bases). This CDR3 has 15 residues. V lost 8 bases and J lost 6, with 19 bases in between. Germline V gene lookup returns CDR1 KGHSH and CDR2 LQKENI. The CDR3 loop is CASTQRQGVAGELFF. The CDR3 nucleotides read TGTGCCAGCACTCAACGGCAGGGTGTAGCCGGGGAGCTGTTTTTT.

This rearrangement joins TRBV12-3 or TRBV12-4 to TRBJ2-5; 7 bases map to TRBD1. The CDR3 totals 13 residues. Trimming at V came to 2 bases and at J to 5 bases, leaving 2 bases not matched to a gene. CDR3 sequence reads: CASSLLDRETQYF. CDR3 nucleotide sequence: TGTGCCAGCAGTTTATTGGACAGGGAGACCCAGTACTTC.

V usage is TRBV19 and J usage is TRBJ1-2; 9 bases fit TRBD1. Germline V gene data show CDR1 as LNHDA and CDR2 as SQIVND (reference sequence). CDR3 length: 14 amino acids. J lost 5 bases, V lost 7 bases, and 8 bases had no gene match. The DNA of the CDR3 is TGTGCCAGTACAAGGGACAGGGCAGGGTATGGCTACACCTTC. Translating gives CASTRDRAGYGYTF.

The CDR3 coding sequence is TGTGCCAGCAGCTTCACAGGGGGAGGCACCGGGGAGCTGTTTTTT. Protein sequence: CASSFTGGGTGELFF. This chain joins TRBV7-3 and TRBJ2-2; TRBD1 aligns across 8 bases. With 3 bases clipped from V and 4 bases from J, the junction kept 4 bases outside the gene matches. Germline V gene sequence: CDR1 SGHTA, CDR2 FQGTGA. The CDR3 is 15 amino acids.

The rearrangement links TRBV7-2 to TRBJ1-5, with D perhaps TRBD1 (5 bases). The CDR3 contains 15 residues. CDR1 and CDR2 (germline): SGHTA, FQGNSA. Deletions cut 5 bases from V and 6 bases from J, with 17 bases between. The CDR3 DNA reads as TGTGCCAGCAGCCCGTTGACAGTTATAGGTCAGCCCCAGCATTTT. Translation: CASSPLTVIGQPQHF.

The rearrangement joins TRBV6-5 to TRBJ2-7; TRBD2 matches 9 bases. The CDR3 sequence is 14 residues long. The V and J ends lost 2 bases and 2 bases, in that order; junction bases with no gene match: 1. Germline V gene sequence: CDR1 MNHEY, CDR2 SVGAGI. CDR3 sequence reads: CASSYGGRAYEQYF. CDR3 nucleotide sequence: TGTGCCAGCAGTTACGGCGGGAGGGCCTACGAGCAGTACTTC.

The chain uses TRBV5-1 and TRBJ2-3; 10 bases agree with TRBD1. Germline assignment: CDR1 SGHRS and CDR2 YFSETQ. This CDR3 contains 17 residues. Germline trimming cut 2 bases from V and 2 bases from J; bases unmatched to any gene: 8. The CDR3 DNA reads TGCGCCAGCAGCTTCACCCCGGGACAGGGGAACACAGATACGCAGTATTTT. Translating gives CASSFTPGQGNTDTQYF.

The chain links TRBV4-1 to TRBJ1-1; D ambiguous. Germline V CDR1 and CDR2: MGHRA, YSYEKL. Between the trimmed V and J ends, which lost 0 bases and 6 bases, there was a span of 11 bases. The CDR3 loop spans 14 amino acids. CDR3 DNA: TGCGCCAGCAGCCAAGAGCCCCTGAGGGCTGAAGCTTTCTTT. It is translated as CASSQEPLRAEAFF.